What follows is one TCR beta chain and its context. V dropped 3 bases and J dropped 2 bases, with 9 bases sitting between them. The germline CDR1 and CDR2 sequences are LNHNV and YYDKDF (reference sequence). The CDR3 runs 14 residues. The data were taken from a study of blood T cell repertoires in COVID-19. Study information: COVID-19 samples from acute and convalescent phases originated in the United States, Italy and Spain.

In the original processing: Reference gene primer amplification in the assay estimated nucleated cell counts. Some clones are missing from TCRdb's copy, which holds only in-frame ones; the method was immunoSEQ multiplex PCR. V and J calls and clone size come straight from that table; D and trimming were deduced from the DNA. The sample lists 45,000 to 55,000 clones, about 87% occurring once. Material for sequencing was peripheral blood. The J gene is TRBJ2-3, the V gene TRBV15; D might be TRBD1 (6 bases). The TCR comes from a human donor in a cohort sampled during active COVID-19. DNA for the CDR3: TGTGCCACCAGCAGCGACAGGTACACAGATACGCAGTATTTT. It is translated as CATSSDRYTDTQYF.